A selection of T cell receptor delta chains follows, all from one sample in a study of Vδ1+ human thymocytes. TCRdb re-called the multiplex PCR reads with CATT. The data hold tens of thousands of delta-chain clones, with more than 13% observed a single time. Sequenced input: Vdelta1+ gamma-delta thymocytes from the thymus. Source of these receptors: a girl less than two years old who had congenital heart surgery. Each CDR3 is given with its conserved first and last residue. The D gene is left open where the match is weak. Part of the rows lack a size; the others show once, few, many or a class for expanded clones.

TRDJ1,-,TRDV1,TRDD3,TGTGCTCTTGAGGCCTGTCCTACTGGGGGGTTCGTTTCGTACACCGATAAACTCATCTTT,CALEACPTGGFVSYTDKLIF
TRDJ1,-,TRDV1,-,TGTGCTCTTGGGGAACTAGTACCTACACCCGAAGATAAACTCATCTTT,CALGELVPTPEDKLIF
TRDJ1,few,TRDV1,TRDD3,TGTGCTCTTGGGGAACGAAGGTCCTACTGGGGGATAAGGAAACTCATCTTT,CALGERRSYWGIRKLIF
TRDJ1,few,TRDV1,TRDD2,TGTGCTCTTGGGGATCCTCCACTTCCTACCCGGGGGACGCGGAGTACAAGCACCGATAAACTCATCTTT,CALGDPPLPTRGTRSTSTDKLIF
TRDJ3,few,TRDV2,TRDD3,TGTGCCTGTGACTGGGGGATACGCCGGGACACCCGACAGATGTTTTTC,CACDWGIRRDTRQMFF
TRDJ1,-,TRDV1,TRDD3,TGTGCTCTTGGGGAACTCCCAGGGCGGCTTACTGGGGGATCCGATAAACTCATCTTT,CALGELPGRLTGGSDKLIF
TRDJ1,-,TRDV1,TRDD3,TGTGCTCTTGGGGCTTTCCGTGGGGGATACGATAAACTCATCTTT,CALGAFRGGYDKLIF
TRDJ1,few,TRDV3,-,TGTGCCTTTCCCATAACCTCTGGAAAAGCTCGCCTGGGTACAACGGGGATGTACACCGATAAACTCATCTTT,CAFPITSGKARLGTTGMYTDKLIF
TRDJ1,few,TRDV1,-,TGTGCTCTTGGGGAACTTTCCTTCGAGGTCAGAGCTAAACTCATCTTT,CALGELSFEVRAKLIF
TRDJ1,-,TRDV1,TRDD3,TGTGCCCTTGGGCTTCCCTTCTTACTGGGGGACACCGATAAACTCATCTTT,CALGLPFLLGDTDKLIF
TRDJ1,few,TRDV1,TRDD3,TGTGCTCTTGGGGAACTAGGTCCCGTTTTCTGGGGGGAGGCGACCGATAAACTCATCTTT,CALGELGPVFWGEATDKLIF